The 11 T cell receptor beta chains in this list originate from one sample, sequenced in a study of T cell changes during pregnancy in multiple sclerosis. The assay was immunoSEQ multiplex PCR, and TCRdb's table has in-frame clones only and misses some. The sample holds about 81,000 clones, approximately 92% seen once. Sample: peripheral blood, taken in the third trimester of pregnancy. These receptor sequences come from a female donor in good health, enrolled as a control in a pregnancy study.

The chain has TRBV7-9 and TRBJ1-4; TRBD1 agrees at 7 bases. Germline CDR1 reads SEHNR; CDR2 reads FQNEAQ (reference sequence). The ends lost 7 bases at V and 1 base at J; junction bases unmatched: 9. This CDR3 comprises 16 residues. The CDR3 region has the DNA TGTGCCAGCACCACGACAGGGTGGGGAACTAATGAAAAACTGTTTTTT. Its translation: CASTTTGWGTNEKLFF.

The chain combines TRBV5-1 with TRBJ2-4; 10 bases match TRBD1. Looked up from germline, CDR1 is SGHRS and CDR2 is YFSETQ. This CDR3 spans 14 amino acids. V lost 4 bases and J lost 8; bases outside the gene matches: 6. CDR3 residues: CASSLGQGRDIQYF. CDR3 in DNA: TGCGCCAGCAGCCTGGGACAGGGGAGGGACATTCAGTACTTC.

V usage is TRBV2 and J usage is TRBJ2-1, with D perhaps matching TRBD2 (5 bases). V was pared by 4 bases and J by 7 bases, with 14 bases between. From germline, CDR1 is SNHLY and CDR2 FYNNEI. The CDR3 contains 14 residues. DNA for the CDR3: TGTGCCAGCAGTGCCTTGAGGGAGCGGAATGAGCAGTTCTTC. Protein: CASSALRERNEQFF.

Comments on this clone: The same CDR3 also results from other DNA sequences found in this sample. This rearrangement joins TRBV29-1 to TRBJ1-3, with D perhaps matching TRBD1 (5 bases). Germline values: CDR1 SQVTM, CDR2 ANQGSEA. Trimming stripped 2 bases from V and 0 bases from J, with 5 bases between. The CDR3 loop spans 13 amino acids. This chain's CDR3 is CSVERGSGNTIYF. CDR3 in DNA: TGCAGCGTTGAAAGGGGCTCTGGAAACACCATATATTTT. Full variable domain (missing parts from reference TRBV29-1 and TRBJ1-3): SAVISQKPSRDICQRGTSLTIQCQVDSQVTMMFWYRQQPGQSLTLIATANQGSEATYESGFVIDKFPISRPNLTFSTLTVSNMSPEDSSIYLCSVERGSGNTIYFGEGSWLTVV.

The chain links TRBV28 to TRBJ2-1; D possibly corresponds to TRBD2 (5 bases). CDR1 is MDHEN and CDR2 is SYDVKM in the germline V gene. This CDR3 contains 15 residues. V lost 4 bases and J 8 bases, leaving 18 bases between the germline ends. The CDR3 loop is CASSSTGIYGYEQFF. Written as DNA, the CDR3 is TGTGCCAGCAGTTCCACCGGGATATATGGGTATGAGCAGTTCTTC.

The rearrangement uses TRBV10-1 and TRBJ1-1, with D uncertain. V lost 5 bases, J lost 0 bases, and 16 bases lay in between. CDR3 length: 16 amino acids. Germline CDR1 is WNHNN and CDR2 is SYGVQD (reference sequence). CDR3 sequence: CASSSRSKPMNTEAFF. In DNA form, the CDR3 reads TGCGCCAGCAGTTCGCGATCTAAACCTATGAACACTGAAGCTTTCTTT.

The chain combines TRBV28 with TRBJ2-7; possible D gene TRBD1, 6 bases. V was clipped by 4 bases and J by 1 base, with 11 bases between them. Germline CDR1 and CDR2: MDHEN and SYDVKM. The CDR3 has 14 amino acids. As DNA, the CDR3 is TGTGCCAGCAGTTGGGGACAAGGTTCCTACGAGCAGTACTTC. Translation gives CASSWGQGSYEQYF.

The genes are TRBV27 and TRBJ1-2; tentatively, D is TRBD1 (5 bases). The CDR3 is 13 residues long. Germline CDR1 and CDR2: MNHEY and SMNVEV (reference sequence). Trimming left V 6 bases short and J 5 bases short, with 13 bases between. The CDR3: CASRGAGTYGYTF. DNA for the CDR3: TGTGCCAGCAGAGGGGCAGGGACTTATGGCTACACCTTC.

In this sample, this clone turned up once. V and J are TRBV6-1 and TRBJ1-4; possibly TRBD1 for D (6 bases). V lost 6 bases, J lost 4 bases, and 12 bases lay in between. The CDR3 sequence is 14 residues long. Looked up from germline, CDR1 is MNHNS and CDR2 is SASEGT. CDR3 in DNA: TGTGCCAGCAGCTACAGGGACTATAATGAAAAACTGTTTTTT. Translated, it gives CASSYRDYNEKLFF.

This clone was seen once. The chain's CDR3 is CASSKTELSGNTIYF. DNA for the CDR3: TGTGCCAGCAGTAAGACAGAACTTTCTGGAAACACCATATATTTT. The gene calls are TRBV28 and TRBJ1-3; weak D call: TRBD1 (5 bases). The CDR3 contains 15 residues. Germline-derived CDR1 and CDR2 are MDHEN and SYDVKM. Deletions cut 5 bases from V and 1 base from J, with 12 bases between.

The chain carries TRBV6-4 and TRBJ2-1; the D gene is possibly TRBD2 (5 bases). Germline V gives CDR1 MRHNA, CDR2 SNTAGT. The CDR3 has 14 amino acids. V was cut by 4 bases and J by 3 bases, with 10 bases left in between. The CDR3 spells CASSAGADYNEQFF. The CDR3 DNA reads TGTGCCAGCAGTGCTGGAGCGGACTACAATGAGCAGTTCTTC.